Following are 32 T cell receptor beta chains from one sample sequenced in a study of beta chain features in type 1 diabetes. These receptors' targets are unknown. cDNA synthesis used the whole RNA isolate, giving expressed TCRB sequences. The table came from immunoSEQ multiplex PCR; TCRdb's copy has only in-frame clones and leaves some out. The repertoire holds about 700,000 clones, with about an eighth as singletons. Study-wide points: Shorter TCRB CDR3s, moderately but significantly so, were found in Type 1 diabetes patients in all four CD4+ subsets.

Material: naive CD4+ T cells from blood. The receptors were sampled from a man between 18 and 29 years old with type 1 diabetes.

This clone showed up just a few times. This CDR3 is CASSQDNSPLHF. DNA for the CDR3: TGTGCCAGCAGTCAGGATAATTCACCCCTCCACTTT. V usage is TRBV2 and J usage is TRBJ1-6; D gene uncertain. The CDR3 has 12 residues. CDR1 is SNHLY and CDR2 is FYNNEI in the germline V gene. Trimming took 5 bases from V and 5 from J, leaving 4 bases between them.

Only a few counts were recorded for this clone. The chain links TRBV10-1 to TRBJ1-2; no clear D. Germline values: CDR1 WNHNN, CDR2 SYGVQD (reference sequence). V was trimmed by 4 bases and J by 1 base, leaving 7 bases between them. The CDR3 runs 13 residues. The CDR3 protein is CASSVGINYGYTF. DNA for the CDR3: TGCGCCAGCAGTGTAGGGATTAACTATGGCTACACCTTC.

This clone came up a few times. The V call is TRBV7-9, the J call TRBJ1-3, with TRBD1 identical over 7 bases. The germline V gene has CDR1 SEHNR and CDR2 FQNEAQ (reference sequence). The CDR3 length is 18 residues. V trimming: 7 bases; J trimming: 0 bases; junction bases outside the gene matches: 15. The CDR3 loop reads CASTGGGTAPRSGNTIYF. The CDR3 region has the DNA TGTGCCAGCACCGGAGGGGGGACAGCCCCCCGCTCTGGAAACACCATATATTTT.

This chain's CDR3 is CASSLSPRVSNTEAFF. The CDR3 coding sequence is TGTGCCAGCAGTTTAAGCCCCCGGGTCTCGAACACTGAAGCTTTCTTT. The chain employs TRBV27 and TRBJ1-1; no definite D call. This CDR3 comprises 16 residues. The germline V gene has CDR1 MNHEY and CDR2 SMNVEV (reference sequence). V dropped 2 bases and J dropped 1 base, with 14 bases sitting between them.

The CDR3 DNA reads TGTGCCAGCAGTTTCTCAGACAGGGTTGGTCCCAATGGCTACACCTTC. Translating it yields CASSFSDRVGPNGYTF. V is TRBV28 and J is TRBJ1-2, with 7 positions matching TRBD1. The CDR3 spans 16 residues. Germline values: CDR1 MDHEN, CDR2 SYDVKM. The V and J ends lost 3 bases and 6 bases, in that order; junction bases with no gene match: 13.

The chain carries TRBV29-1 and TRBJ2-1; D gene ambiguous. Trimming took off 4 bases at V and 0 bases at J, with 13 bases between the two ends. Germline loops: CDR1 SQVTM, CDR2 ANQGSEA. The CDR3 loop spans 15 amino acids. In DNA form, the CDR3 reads TGCAGCGTTGGAAATGGGCTAAGCTCCTACAATGAGCAGTTCTTC. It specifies CSVGNGLSSYNEQFF.

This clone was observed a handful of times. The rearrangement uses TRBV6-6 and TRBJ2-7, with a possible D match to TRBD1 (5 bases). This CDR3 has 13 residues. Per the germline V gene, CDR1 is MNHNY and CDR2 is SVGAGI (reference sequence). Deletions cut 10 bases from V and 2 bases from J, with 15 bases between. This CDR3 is CATRQRNTYEQYF. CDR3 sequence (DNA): TGTGCCACACGACAGAGGAACACCTACGAGCAGTACTTC.

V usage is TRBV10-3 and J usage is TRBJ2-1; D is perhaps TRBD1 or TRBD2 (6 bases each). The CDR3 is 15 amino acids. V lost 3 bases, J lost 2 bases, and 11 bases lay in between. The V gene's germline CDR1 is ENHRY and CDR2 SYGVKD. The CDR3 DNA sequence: TGTGCCATCAGTGACGGAGGGGGAACCTACAATGAGCAGTTCTTC. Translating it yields CAISDGGGTYNEQFF.

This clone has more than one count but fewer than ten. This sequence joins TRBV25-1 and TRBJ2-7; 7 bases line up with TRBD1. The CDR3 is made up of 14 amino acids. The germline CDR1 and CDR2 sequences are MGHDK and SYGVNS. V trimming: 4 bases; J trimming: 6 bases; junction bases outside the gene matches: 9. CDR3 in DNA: TGTGCCAGCAGTGTAGGGGGCGCGTTTACCGAGCAGTACTTC. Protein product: CASSVGGAFTEQYF.

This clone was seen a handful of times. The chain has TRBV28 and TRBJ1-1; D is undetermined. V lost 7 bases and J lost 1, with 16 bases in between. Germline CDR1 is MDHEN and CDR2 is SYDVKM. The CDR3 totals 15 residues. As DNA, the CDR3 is TGTGCCAGCACCGAACCCCGTCACTCGAACACTGAAGCTTTCTTT. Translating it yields CASTEPRHSNTEAFF.

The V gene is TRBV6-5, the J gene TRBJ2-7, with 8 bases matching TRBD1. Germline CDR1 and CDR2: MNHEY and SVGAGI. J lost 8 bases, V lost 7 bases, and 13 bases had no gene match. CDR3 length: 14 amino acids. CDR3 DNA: TGTGCCAGCAACAACCAGGGGGCGCATTCAAAGCAGTACTTC. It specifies CASNNQGAHSKQYF.

The CDR3 is CASSPQRGTGETQYF. The CDR3 region has the DNA TGTGCCAGCAGTCCACAACGGGGGACGGGAGAGACCCAGTACTTC. This chain uses TRBV2 with TRBJ2-5, with D possibly TRBD2 on 6 matching bases. Deletions cut 5 bases from V and 4 bases from J, with 17 bases between. The V gene's germline CDR1 is SNHLY and CDR2 FYNNEI. The CDR3 is 15 amino acids.

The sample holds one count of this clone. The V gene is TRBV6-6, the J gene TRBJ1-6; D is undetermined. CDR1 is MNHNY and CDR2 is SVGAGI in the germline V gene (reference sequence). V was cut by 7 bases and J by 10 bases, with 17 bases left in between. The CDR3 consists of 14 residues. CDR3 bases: TGTGCCAGCATTCGGGTAATGATAGGATCACCCCTCCACTTT. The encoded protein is CASIRVMIGSPLHF.

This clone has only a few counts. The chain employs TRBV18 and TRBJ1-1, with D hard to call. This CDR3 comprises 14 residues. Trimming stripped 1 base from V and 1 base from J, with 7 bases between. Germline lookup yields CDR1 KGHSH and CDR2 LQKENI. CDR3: CASSPQGGNTEAFF. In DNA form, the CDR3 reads TGTGCCAGCTCACCACAGGGTGGGAACACTGAAGCTTTCTTT. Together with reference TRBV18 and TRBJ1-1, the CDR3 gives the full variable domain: NAGVMQNPRHLVRRRGQEARLRCSPMKGHSHVYWYRQLPEEGLKFMVYLQKENIIDESGMPKERFSAEFPKEGPSILRIQQVVRGDSAAYFCASSPQGGNTEAFFGQGTRLTVV.

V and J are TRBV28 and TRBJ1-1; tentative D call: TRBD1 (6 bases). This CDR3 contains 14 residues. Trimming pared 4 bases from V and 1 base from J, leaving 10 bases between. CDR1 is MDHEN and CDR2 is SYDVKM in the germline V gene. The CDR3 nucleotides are TGTGCCAGCAGTTATCCGGACAGGAACACTGAAGCTTTCTTT. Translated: CASSYPDRNTEAFF. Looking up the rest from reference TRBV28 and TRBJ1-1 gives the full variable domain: DVKVTQSSRYLVKRTGEKVFLECVQDMDHENMFWYRQDPGLGLRLIYFSYDVKMKEKGDIPEGYSVSREKKERFSLILESASTNQTSMYLCASSYPDRNTEAFFGQGTRLTVV.

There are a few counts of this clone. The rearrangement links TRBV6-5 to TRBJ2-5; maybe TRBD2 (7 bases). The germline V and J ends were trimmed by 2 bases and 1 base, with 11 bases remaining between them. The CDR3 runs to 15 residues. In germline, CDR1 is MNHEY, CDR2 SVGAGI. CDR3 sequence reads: CASSYGRGLQETQYF. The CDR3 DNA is TGTGCCAGCAGTTACGGGCGGGGGCTCCAAGAGACCCAGTACTTC.

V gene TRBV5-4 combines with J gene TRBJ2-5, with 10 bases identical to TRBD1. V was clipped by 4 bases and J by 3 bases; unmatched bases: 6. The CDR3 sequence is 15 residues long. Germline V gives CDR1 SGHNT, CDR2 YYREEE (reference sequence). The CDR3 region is CASSRAGTGEETQYF. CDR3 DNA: TGTGCCAGCAGCCGGGCCGGGACAGGGGAAGAGACCCAGTACTTC. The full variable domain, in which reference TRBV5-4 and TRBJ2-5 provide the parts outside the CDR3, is ETGVTQSPTHLIKTRGQQVTLRCSSQSGHNTVSWYQQALGQGPQFIFQYYREEENGRGNFPPRFSGLQFPNYSSELNVNALELDDSALYLCASSRAGTGEETQYFGPGTRLLVL.

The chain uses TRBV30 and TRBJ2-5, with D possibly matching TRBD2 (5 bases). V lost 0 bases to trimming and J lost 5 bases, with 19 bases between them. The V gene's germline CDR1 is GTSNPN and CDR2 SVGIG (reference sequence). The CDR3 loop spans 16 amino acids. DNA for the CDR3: TGTGCCTGGAGTGTACGTCGGATAGCGAGTGGGGAGACCCAGTACTTC. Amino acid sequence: CAWSVRRIASGETQYF.

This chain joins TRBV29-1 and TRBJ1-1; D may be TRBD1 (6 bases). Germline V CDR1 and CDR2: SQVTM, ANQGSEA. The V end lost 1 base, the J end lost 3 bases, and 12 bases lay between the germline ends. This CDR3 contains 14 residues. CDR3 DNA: TGCAGCGTTGAAGGAGATACAGGGTACACTGAAGCTTTCTTT. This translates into CSVEGDTGYTEAFF.

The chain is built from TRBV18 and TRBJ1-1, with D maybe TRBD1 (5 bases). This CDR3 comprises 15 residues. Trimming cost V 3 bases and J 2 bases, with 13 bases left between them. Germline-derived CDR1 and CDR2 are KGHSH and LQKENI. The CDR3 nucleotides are TGTGCCAGCTCACCGGTGTCGGGGGGAAACACTGAAGCTTTCTTT. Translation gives CASSPVSGGNTEAFF. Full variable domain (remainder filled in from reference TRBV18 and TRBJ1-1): NAGVMQNPRHLVRRRGQEARLRCSPMKGHSHVYWYRQLPEEGLKFMVYLQKENIIDESGMPKERFSAEFPKEGPSILRIQQVVRGDSAAYFCASSPVSGGNTEAFFGQGTRLTVV.

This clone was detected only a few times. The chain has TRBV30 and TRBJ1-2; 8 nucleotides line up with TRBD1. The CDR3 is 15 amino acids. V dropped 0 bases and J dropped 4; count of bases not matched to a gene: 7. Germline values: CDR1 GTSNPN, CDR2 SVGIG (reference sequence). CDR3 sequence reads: CAWSVPGDRGYGYTF. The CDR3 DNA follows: TGTGCCTGGAGTGTACCCGGAGACAGGGGCTATGGCTACACCTTC. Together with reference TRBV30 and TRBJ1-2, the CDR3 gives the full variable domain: SQTIHQWPATLVQPVGSPLSLECTVEGTSNPNLYWYRQAAGRGLQLLFYSVGIGQISSEVPQNLSASRPQDRQFILSSKKLLLSDSGFYLCAWSVPGDRGYGYTFGSGTRLTVV.

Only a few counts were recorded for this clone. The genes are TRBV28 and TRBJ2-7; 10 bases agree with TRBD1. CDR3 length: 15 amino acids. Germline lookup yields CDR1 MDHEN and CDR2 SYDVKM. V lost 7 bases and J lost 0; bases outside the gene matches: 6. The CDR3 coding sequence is TGTGCCAGCACCTCGGGACAGGGGTTCTCCTACGAGCAGTACTTC. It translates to CASTSGQGFSYEQYF. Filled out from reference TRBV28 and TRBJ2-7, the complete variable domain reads DVKVTQSSRYLVKRTGEKVFLECVQDMDHENMFWYRQDPGLGLRLIYFSYDVKMKEKGDIPEGYSVSREKKERFSLILESASTNQTSMYLCASTSGQGFSYEQYFGPGTRLTVT.

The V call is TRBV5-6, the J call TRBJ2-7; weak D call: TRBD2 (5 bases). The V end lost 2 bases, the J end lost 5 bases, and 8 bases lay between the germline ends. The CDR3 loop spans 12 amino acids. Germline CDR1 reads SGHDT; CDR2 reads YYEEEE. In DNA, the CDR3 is TGTGCCAGCAGCTTTTCGACTAACGAGCAGTACTTC. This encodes CASSFSTNEQYF.

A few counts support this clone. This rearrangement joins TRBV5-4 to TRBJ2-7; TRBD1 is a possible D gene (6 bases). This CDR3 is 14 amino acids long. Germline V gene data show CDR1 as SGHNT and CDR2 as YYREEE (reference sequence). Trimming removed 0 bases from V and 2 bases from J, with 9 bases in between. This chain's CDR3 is CASSLGTATYEQYF. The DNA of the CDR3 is TGTGCCAGCAGCTTGGGGACAGCCACCTACGAGCAGTACTTC.

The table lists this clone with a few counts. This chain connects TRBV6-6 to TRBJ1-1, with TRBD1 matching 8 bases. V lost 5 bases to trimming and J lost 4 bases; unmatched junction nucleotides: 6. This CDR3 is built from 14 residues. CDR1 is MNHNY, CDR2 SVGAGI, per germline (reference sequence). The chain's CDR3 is CASSDRGGITEAFF. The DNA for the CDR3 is TGTGCCAGCAGTGACAGGGGCGGGATCACTGAAGCTTTCTTT.

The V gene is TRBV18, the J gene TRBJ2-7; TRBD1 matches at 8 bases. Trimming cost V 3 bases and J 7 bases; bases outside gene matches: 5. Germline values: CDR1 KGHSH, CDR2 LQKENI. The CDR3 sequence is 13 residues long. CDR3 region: CASSPGDRREQYF. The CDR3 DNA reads TGTGCCAGCTCACCGGGGGACAGGAGGGAGCAGTACTTC.

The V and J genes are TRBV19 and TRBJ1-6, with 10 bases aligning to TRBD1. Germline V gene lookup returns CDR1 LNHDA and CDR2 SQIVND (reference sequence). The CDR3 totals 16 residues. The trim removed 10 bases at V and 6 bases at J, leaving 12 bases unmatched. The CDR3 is CATKDRGGEVNSPLHF. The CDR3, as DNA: TGTGCCACCAAGGACAGGGGGGGAGAGGTTAATTCACCCCTCCACTTT.

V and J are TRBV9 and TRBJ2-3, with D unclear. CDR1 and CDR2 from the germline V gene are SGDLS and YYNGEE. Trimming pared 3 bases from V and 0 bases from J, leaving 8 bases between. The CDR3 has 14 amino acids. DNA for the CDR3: TGTGCCAGCAGCGGACTGAAAAGCACAGATACGCAGTATTTT. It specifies CASSGLKSTDTQYF.

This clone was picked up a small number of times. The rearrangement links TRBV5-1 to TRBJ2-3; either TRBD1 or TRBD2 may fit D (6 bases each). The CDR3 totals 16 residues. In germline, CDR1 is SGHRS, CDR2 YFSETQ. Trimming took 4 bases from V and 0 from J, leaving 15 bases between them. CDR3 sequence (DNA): TGCGCCAGCAGCCTAAGAGGGGGAGGTAGCACAGATACGCAGTATTTT. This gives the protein CASSLRGGGSTDTQYF.

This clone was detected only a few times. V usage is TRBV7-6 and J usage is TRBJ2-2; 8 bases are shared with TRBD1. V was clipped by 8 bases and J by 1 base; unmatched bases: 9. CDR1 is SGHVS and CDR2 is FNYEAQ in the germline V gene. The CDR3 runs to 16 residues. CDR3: CASSTQGAGNTGELFF. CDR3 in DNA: TGTGCCAGCTCAACCCAGGGGGCTGGGAACACCGGGGAGCTGTTTTTT.

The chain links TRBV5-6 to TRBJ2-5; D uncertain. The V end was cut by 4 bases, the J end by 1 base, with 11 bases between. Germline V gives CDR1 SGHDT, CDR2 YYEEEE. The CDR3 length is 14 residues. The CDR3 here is CASSPVGLQETQYF. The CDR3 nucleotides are TGTGCCAGCAGCCCTGTGGGTCTCCAAGAGACCCAGTACTTC.

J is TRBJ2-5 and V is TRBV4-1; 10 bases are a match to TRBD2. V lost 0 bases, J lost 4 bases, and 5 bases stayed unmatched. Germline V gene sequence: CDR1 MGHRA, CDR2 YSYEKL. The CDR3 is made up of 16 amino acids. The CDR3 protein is CASSQDERGGRETQYF. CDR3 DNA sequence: TGCGCCAGCAGCCAAGATGAGCGGGGGGGCCGAGAGACCCAGTACTTC.